These 28 T cell receptor beta chains share one sample of origin, sequenced in a study of cytomegalovirus exposure and HLA in healthy donors. The repertoire was sequenced with immunoSEQ multiplex PCR; TCRdb's copy has only in-frame clones and lacks some. In the table there are about 120,000 clones, around 89% of which are singletons. The sequenced sample was PBMCs. These receptors came from a woman aged 25 to 39 in good health and CMV-seropositive.

The CDR3 bases are TGTGCCAGTAGTATGAAATCGGGGTCCGGGGAGCTGTTTTTT. Protein sequence: CASSMKSGSGELFF. This chain links TRBV19 with TRBJ2-2; D is perhaps TRBD2 (5 bases). The germline gives CDR1 LNHDA, CDR2 SQIVND (reference sequence). CDR3 length: 14 residues. Trimming left V 3 bases short and J 6 bases short, with 11 bases between.

The chain carries TRBV2 and TRBJ1-5; possibly TRBD1 for D (5 bases). The V gene's germline CDR1 is SNHLY and CDR2 FYNNEI. This CDR3 is built from 17 residues. Trimming pared 2 bases from V and 1 base from J, leaving 15 bases between. The CDR3 DNA sequence: TGTGCCAGCAGTGAATTACTCGGGGGAGGCAGCAATCAGCCCCAGCATTTT. Its translation is CASSELLGGGSNQPQHF.

In its sample, this clone was seen a few times. The V and J genes are TRBV11-2 and TRBJ1-2; TRBD1 matches at 12 bases. From germline, CDR1 is SGHAT and CDR2 FQNNGV. J was trimmed by 8 bases and V by 5 bases; bases with no gene match: 6. This CDR3 comprises 14 residues. This CDR3 reads CASSPGTGGWGYTF. CDR3 bases: TGTGCCAGCAGCCCCGGGACAGGGGGCTGGGGCTACACCTTC. Drawing the rest from reference TRBV11-2 and TRBJ1-2, the complete variable domain is EAGVAQSPRYKIIEKRQSVAFWCNPISGHATLYWYQQILGQGPKLLIQFQNNGVVDDSQLPKDRFSAERLKGVDSTLKIQPAKLEDSAVYLCASSPGTGGWGYTFGSGTRLTVV.

The gene calls are TRBV7-3 and TRBJ2-3, with 10 positions matching TRBD1. The V gene's germline CDR1 is SGHTA and CDR2 FQGTGA. The CDR3 is 16 amino acids. With 0 bases clipped from V and 4 bases from J, the junction kept 4 bases outside the gene matches. CDR3 amino acids: CASSLTGTGVADTQYF. CDR3 DNA: TGTGCCAGCAGCTTAACCGGGACAGGGGTAGCAGATACGCAGTATTTT.

This clone came up once. The chain joins TRBV2 to TRBJ1-2, with D perhaps TRBD1 (6 bases). CDR1 is SNHLY and CDR2 is FYNNEI in the germline V gene. This CDR3 spans 14 amino acids. Trimming stripped 9 bases from V and 2 bases from J, with 16 bases between. Written as DNA, the CDR3 is TGTGCCAGGAAATTAAACGGGACAAACTATGGCTACACCTTC. Translation gives CARKLNGTNYGYTF.

The CDR3 DNA reads TGTGCCAGCAGCTTGGTTTCAGGGGGCACCGACGAGCAGTACTTC. Its translation is CASSLVSGGTDEQYF. This sequence joins TRBV5-4 and TRBJ2-7; 8 bases agree with TRBD1. Germline trimming cut 0 bases from V and 5 bases from J; bases unmatched to any gene: 7. CDR3 length: 15 residues. Germline CDR1 SGHNT, CDR2 YYREEE (reference sequence).

The chain has TRBV7-8 and TRBJ1-2, with 7 bases lining up with TRBD1. The V segment lost 1 base and the J segment 7 bases; nucleotides outside the gene matches: 3. CDR1 and CDR2 (germline): SGHVS, FQNEAQ. The CDR3 runs 13 residues. Here the CDR3 DNA reads TGTGCCAGCAGCTTAGGTCAGGGGGGTGGCTACACCTTC. As protein: CASSLGQGGGYTF.

This clone was seen a few times. The V and J genes are TRBV6-4 and TRBJ1-3; D is possibly TRBD1 (5 bases). V lost 6 bases and J 2 bases, leaving 14 bases between the germline ends. This CDR3 is 15 amino acids long. Germline CDR1 MRHNA, CDR2 SNTAGT. In DNA form, the CDR3 reads TGTGCCAGCAGAGCAACCACAGGAACTGGAAACACCATATATTTT. It translates to CASRATTGTGNTIYF.

J is TRBJ2-3 and V is TRBV4-2, with TRBD1 matching 7 bases. Per the germline V gene, CDR1 is LGHNA and CDR2 is YNFKEQ. The CDR3 is 18 residues long. V shed 0 bases and J 1 base; nucleotides not matched to a gene: 10. The CDR3 DNA reads as TGTGCCAGCAGCCAAGATCGAATTAAAGGGGGCGGCACAGATACGCAGTATTTT. It translates to CASSQDRIKGGGTDTQYF.

The chain is built from TRBV5-1 and TRBJ2-3; 11 bases are shared with TRBD2. The germline gives CDR1 SGHRS, CDR2 YFSETQ. V lost 0 bases and J lost 3; bases outside the gene matches: 3. The CDR3 has 16 amino acids. Written as DNA, the CDR3 is TGCGCCAGCAGCTTGGGGACTAGCGGGTATACAGATACGCAGTATTTT. As protein: CASSLGTSGYTDTQYF.

The V and J genes are TRBV7-6 and TRBJ2-1; 13 bases align to TRBD2. Germline V lookup: CDR1 SGHVS, CDR2 FNYEAQ. With 7 bases clipped from V and 2 bases from J, the junction kept 2 bases outside the gene matches. The CDR3 has 15 amino acids. CDR3 region: CASKGLAGAYNEQFF. The DNA of the CDR3 is TGTGCCAGCAAAGGACTAGCGGGAGCCTACAATGAGCAGTTCTTC.

The genes are TRBV7-2 and TRBJ1-3, with D hard to call. Trimming stripped 5 bases from V and 8 bases from J, with 13 bases between. The CDR3 length is 13 residues. Per the germline V gene, CDR1 is SGHTA and CDR2 is FQGNSA. The CDR3 spells CASSLGLPDTIYF. DNA of the CDR3: TGTGCCAGCAGCCTCGGACTCCCGGACACCATATATTTT.

The rearrangement joins TRBV4-2 to TRBJ2-1; TRBD2 agrees at 10 bases. J was trimmed by 7 bases and V by 3 bases; bases with no gene match: 9. The CDR3 is made up of 16 amino acids. From germline, CDR1 is LGHNA and CDR2 YNFKEQ. The DNA of the CDR3 is TGTGCCAGCAGCCAGGAACTAGCGGGGAGCAAAAATGAGCAGTTCTTC. Amino acids: CASSQELAGSKNEQFF.

This chain uses TRBV23-1 with TRBJ1-3; D is possibly TRBD1 (5 bases). TRBV23-1 is an ORF for which the function is uncertain. V was shortened by 11 bases and J by 0 bases, with 11 bases between the two germline ends. The CDR3 extends over 13 amino acids. The CDR3: CASGLSSGNTIYF. In DNA, the CDR3 is TGCGCCTCAGGGCTGTCCTCTGGAAACACCATATATTTT.

V is TRBV27 and J is TRBJ1-1, with 9 nucleotides matching TRBD1. The germline gives CDR1 MNHEY, CDR2 SMNVEV (reference sequence). CDR3 size: 15 residues. The ends lost 3 bases at V and 5 bases at J; junction bases unmatched: 7. In DNA, the CDR3 is TGTGCCAGCAGTTTGAGTCGGACAGGGGCAACTGAAGCTTTCTTT. Its translation is CASSLSRTGATEAFF.

This clone was counted only a few times. The genes are TRBV6-1 and TRBJ1-4; D not certain. Trimming took 4 bases from V and 10 from J, leaving 13 bases between them. CDR1 and CDR2 from the germline V gene are MNHNS and SASEGT. CDR3 length equals 13 residues. CDR3 protein: CASSVLSAGKLFF. DNA of the CDR3: TGTGCCAGCAGTGTCCTCTCGGCGGGAAAACTGTTTTTT.

The rearrangement links TRBV4-1 to TRBJ1-2; 10 nucleotides agree with TRBD1. The CDR3 runs 15 residues. Germline CDR1 and CDR2: MGHRA and YSYEKL. With V trimmed by 2 bases and J by 4 bases, 4 bases remained unmatched. The CDR3 nucleotides read TGCGCCAGCAGCCAACCCGGGACAGGGGTCTATGGCTACACCTTC. Amino acid sequence: CASSQPGTGVYGYTF.

Only one count was recorded for this clone. The rearrangement joins TRBV11-3 to TRBJ1-1; D is possibly TRBD1 (5 bases). The V gene lost 1 base and the J gene lost 10 bases, with 13 bases spanning the gap. The CDR3 totals 13 residues. Germline lookup yields CDR1 SGHNT and CDR2 YENEEA. Here the CDR3 reads CASSLGAGSPAFF. For the CDR3, the DNA is TGTGCCAGCAGCTTAGGGGCAGGGTCTCCAGCTTTCTTT.

The chain has TRBV5-4 and TRBJ2-5; 8 bases are shared with TRBD2. The CDR3 has 14 residues. Germline V gene sequence: CDR1 SGHNT, CDR2 YYREEE (reference sequence). The V gene end was trimmed by 4 bases and the J gene end by 5 bases; junction bases not matched to a gene: 7. CDR3 sequence reads: CASSIRTSLETQYF. CDR3 in DNA: TGTGCCAGCAGCATTCGGACTAGCTTGGAGACCCAGTACTTC.

The chain carries TRBV4-1 and TRBJ2-7, with 14 bases lining up with TRBD2. V gave up 4 bases and J gave up 5 bases; unmatched junction bases: 4. The germline V gene has CDR1 MGHRA and CDR2 YSYEKL. The CDR3 runs 15 residues. Here the CDR3 DNA reads TGCGCCAGCAGCCCCGGGACTAGCGGGAGTCACGAGCAGTACTTC. The encoded protein is CASSPGTSGSHEQYF.

The gene calls are TRBV23-1 and TRBJ1-6, with 7 bases lining up with TRBD1. TRBV23-1 is recorded as an ORF, its role being uncertain. The CDR3 totals 17 residues. Unmatched junction bases numbered 13, after V lost 7 bases and J lost 4 bases. The CDR3 sequence: CASTPGAGGSYNSPLHF. CDR3 DNA sequence: TGCGCCAGCACCCCCGGGGCAGGGGGATCATATAATTCACCCCTCCACTTT.

The DNA for the CDR3 is TGTGCCAGCTCACCACCGAACAGGGGTTCCTACGAGCAGTACTTC. Translating it yields CASSPPNRGSYEQYF. The V gene is TRBV18, the J gene TRBJ2-7; 7 positions match TRBD1. V lost 0 bases, J lost 1 base, and 3 bases stayed unmatched. The CDR3 covers 15 residues. Germline V lookup: CDR1 KGHSH, CDR2 LQKENI.

The chain joins TRBV29-1 to TRBJ2-7; the D gene is possibly TRBD2 (5 bases). V was cut by 7 bases and J by 4 bases, with 11 bases left in between. This CDR3 contains 11 residues. Germline assignment: CDR1 SQVTM and CDR2 ANQGSEA. The CDR3 DNA reads TGCAGCGCTGAGAGGGATTACGAGCAGTACTTC. Protein: CSAERDYEQYF.

This clone appeared a single time. This chain uses TRBV29-1 with TRBJ1-1; 7 bases align to TRBD1. Germline CDR1 reads SQVTM; CDR2 reads ANQGSEA. The CDR3 consists of 14 residues. Trimming took 3 bases from V and 1 from J; bases not matched to a gene: 5. CDR3 DNA: TGCAGCGTTGACCGAGGGGGCGCGAACACTGAAGCTTTCTTT. It is translated as CSVDRGGANTEAFF.

The chain is built from TRBV18 and TRBJ1-1, with 7 nucleotides matching TRBD1. V shed 3 bases, J shed 0 bases, and the junction held 1 base outside the gene matches. Germline values: CDR1 KGHSH, CDR2 LQKENI. This CDR3 has 14 amino acids. The CDR3 is CASSPDRMNTEAFF. DNA of the CDR3: TGTGCCAGCTCACCGGACAGGATGAACACTGAAGCTTTCTTT.

This clone was counted a single time. This chain links TRBV28 with TRBJ1-2, with 8 bases that match TRBD1. The CDR3 contains 13 residues. The V segment lost 5 bases and the J segment 4 bases; nucleotides outside the gene matches: 3. CDR1 is MDHEN and CDR2 is SYDVKM in the germline V gene. Here the CDR3 reads CASSRQGTYGYTF. CDR3 DNA sequence: TGTGCCAGCAGTCGACAGGGGACCTATGGCTACACCTTC.

The V and J genes are TRBV30 and TRBJ2-2; TRBD2 matches at 7 bases. This CDR3 has 15 amino acids. V shed 2 bases, J shed 6 bases, and the junction held 9 bases outside the gene matches. The germline CDR1 and CDR2 sequences are GTSNPN and SVGIG (reference sequence). DNA of the CDR3: TGTGCCTGGAGTTCACTAGCGCCGGGGTCCGGGGAGCTGTTTTTT. This translates into CAWSSLAPGSGELFF.

On this clone: Its ends do not fully match the called genes, so a read error is possible. This chain joins TRBV7-7 and TRBJ2-2; 9 nucleotides agree with TRBD2. The CDR3 runs 17 residues. Germline V CDR1 and CDR2: SSHAT, FNYEAQ (reference sequence). Here the CDR3 reads CASSVSLSGGNTGELFF. The CDR3 bases are TGTGCTAGCAGCGTCTCTCTTAGCGGGGGGAACACCGGGGAGCTGTTTTTT. Full variable domain (missing parts from reference TRBV7-7 and TRBJ2-2): GAGVSQSPRYKVTKRGQDVTLRCDPISSHATLYWYQQALGQGPEFLTYFNYEAQPDKSGLPSDRFSAERPEGSISTLTIQRTEQRDSAMYRCASSVSLSGGNTGELFFGEGSRLTVL.